These 9 T cell receptor beta chains were all obtained from the same sample, sequenced in a study of technical replicates of blood from a few donors. The table came from immunoSEQ multiplex PCR; TCRdb's copy has only in-frame clones and leaves some out. The sample carries under 100,000 clones, approximately 95% recorded once. Source material: T cells isolated from PBMCs. These receptors all stem from a human donor in good health.

The chain recombines TRBV27 with TRBJ1-5, with 7 nucleotides matching TRBD1. Losses at the gene ends were 1 base for V and 6 bases for J; bases not matched to a gene: 18. Germline V gene data show CDR1 as MNHEY and CDR2 as SMNVEV (reference sequence). The CDR3 totals 19 residues. DNA for the CDR3: TGTGCCAGCAGTTTATGGGGGTCTCTAGAGACAGGGATTAGTCAGCCCCAGCATTTT. Its protein is CASSLWGSLETGISQPQHF.

This chain uses TRBV7-8 with TRBJ2-7; 7 bases agree with TRBD2. The CDR3 spans 14 residues. The J segment lost 6 bases and the V segment lost 3 bases, leaving 8 bases of the junction unmatched. CDR1 and CDR2 from the germline V gene are SGHVS and FQNEAQ. CDR3 sequence: CASSFFREGFEQYF. CDR3 bases: TGTGCCAGCAGCTTCTTTAGGGAGGGCTTCGAGCAGTACTTC. The full variable domain, completed using reference TRBV7-8 and TRBJ2-7, is GAGVSQSPRYKVAKRGQDVALRCDPISGHVSLFWYQQALGQGPEFLTYFQNEAQLDKSGLPSDRFFAERPEGSVSTLKIQRTQQEDSAVYLCASSFFREGFEQYFGPGTRLTVT.

V usage is TRBV7-3 and J usage is TRBJ2-3, with a tentative D call TRBD1 (6 bases). The V end was cut by 2 bases, the J end by 2 bases, with 11 bases between. This CDR3 contains 15 residues. Germline V CDR1 and CDR2: SGHTA, FQGTGA. The CDR3 nucleotides are TGTGCCAGCAGCTTAGGTCAGGGGTACACAGATACGCAGTATTTT. It yields the protein CASSLGQGYTDTQYF.

This clone showed up just a few times. This chain connects TRBV2 to TRBJ1-1; D uncertain. Germline V CDR1 and CDR2: SNHLY, FYNNEI. V was pared by 6 bases and J by 0 bases, with 8 bases between. The CDR3 covers 13 residues. As DNA, the CDR3 is TGTGCCAGCAGGCCACTCTTGAACACTGAAGCTTTCTTT. It is translated as CASRPLLNTEAFF. Looking up the rest from reference TRBV2 and TRBJ1-1 gives the full variable domain: EPEVTQTPSHQVTQMGQEVILRCVPISNHLYFYWYRQILGQKVEFLVSFYNNEISEKSEIFDDQFSVERPDGSNFTLKIRSTKLEDSAMYFCASRPLLNTEAFFGQGTRLTVV.

The chain links TRBV10-3 to TRBJ2-7, with 7 bases identical to TRBD2. CDR1 is ENHRY and CDR2 is SYGVKD in the germline V gene. Trimming removed 6 bases from V and 3 bases from J; junction bases left unmatched: 5. This CDR3 spans 13 amino acids. CDR3 residues: CAIRGGDYYEQYF. The CDR3 bases are TGTGCCATCAGGGGGGGGGACTACTACGAGCAGTACTTC.

The V and J genes are TRBV7-9 and TRBJ2-7; D not resolved. V gave up 3 bases and J gave up 2 bases, with 8 bases separating them. The CDR3 consists of 13 residues. Germline assignment: CDR1 SEHNR and CDR2 FQNEAQ (reference sequence). The CDR3 nucleotides are TGTGCCAGCAGCTTTAAGACACCCTACGAGCAGTACTTC. Protein product: CASSFKTPYEQYF.

The chain links TRBV6-5 to TRBJ1-3; D not resolved. This CDR3 region has 14 residues. V shed 2 bases and J shed 4 bases, with 9 bases lying between them. Germline V gives CDR1 MNHEY, CDR2 SVGAGI. CDR3: CASSYQLSGNTIYF. DNA of the CDR3: TGTGCCAGCAGTTACCAACTTTCGGGAAACACCATATATTTT.

This chain connects TRBV7-3 to TRBJ2-5; tentatively, D is TRBD1 (6 bases). Looked up from germline, CDR1 is SGHTA and CDR2 is FQGTGA. There are 16 residues in the CDR3. The germline V and J ends were trimmed by 2 bases and 4 bases, with 17 bases remaining between them. As DNA, the CDR3 is TGTGCCAGCAGCTTATACGGGCAGGGGAGAAGAGAGACCCAGTACTTC. It is translated as CASSLYGQGRRETQYF.

This chain connects TRBV9 to TRBJ2-1; TRBD2 agrees at 9 bases. The germline V gene has CDR1 SGDLS and CDR2 YYNGEE. The V segment lost 0 bases and the J segment 6 bases; nucleotides outside the gene matches: 7. The CDR3 runs 16 residues. CDR3 in DNA: TGTGCCAGCAGCGTAGGTCTAGCGGGACGGAGCAATGAGCAGTTCTTC. This encodes CASSVGLAGRSNEQFF.